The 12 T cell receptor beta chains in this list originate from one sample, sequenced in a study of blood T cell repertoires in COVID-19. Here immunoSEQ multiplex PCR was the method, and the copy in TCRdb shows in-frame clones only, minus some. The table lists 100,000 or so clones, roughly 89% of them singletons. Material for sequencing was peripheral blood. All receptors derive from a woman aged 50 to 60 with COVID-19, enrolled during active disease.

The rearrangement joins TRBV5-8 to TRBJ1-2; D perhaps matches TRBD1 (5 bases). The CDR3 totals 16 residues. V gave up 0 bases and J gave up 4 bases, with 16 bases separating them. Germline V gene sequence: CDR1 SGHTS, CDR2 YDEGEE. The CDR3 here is CASSLGVSGRGYGYTF. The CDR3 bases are TGTGCCAGCAGCTTGGGAGTATCCGGTAGGGGCTATGGCTACACCTTC.

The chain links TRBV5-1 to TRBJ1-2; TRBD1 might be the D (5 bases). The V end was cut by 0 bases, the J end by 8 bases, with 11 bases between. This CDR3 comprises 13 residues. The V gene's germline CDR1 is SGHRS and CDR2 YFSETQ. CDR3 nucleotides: TGCGCCAGCAGCTTGGCCGCGGGGCCCGGCTACACCTTC. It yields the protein CASSLAAGPGYTF. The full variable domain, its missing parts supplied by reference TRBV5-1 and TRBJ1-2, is KAGVTQTPRYLIKTRGQQVTLSCSPISGHRSVSWYQQTPGQGLQFLFEYFSETQRNKGNFPGRFSGRQFSNSRSEMNVSTLELGDSALYLCASSLAAGPGYTFGSGTRLTVV.

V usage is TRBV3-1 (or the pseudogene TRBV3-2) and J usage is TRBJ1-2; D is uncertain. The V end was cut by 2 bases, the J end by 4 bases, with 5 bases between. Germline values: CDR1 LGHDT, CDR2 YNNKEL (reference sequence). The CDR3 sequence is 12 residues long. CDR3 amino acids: CASSQTSYGYTF. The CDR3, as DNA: TGTGCCAGCAGCCAAACATCCTATGGCTACACCTTC.

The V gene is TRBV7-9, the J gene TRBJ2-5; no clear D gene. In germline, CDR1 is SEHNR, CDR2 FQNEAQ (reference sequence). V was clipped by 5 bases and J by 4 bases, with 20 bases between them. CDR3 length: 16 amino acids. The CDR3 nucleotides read TGTGCCAGCAGCCACCCCTCGCGTCGGAGCCGAGAGACCCAGTACTTC. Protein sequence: CASSHPSRRSRETQYF.

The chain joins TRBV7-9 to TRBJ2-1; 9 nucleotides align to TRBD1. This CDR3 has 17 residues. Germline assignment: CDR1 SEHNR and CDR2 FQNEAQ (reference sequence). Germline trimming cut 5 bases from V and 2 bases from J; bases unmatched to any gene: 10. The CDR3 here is CASSLSGQGSPYNEQFF. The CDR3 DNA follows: TGTGCCAGCAGCCTTTCAGGACAGGGGAGCCCCTACAATGAGCAGTTCTTC.

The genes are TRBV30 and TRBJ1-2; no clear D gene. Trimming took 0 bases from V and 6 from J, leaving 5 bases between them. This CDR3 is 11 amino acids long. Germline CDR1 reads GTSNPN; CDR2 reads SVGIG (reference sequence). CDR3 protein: CAWSVGDGYTF. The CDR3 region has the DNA TGTGCCTGGAGTGTCGGGGATGGCTACACCTTC.

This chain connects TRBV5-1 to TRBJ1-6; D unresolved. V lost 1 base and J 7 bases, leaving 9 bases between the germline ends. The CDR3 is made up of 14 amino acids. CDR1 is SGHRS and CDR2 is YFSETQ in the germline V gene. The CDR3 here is CASSLNSGNSPLHF. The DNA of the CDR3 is TGCGCCAGCAGCTTGAACAGCGGCAATTCACCCCTCCACTTT. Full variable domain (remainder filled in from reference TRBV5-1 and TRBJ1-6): KAGVTQTPRYLIKTRGQQVTLSCSPISGHRSVSWYQQTPGQGLQFLFEYFSETQRNKGNFPGRFSGRQFSNSRSEMNVSTLELGDSALYLCASSLNSGNSPLHFGNGTRLTVT.

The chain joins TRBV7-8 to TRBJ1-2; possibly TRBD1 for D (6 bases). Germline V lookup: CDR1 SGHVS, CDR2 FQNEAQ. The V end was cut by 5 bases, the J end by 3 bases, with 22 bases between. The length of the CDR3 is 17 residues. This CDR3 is CASSPRGDTMAHYGYTF. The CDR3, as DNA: TGTGCCAGCAGCCCCCGAGGGGACACAATGGCCCACTATGGCTACACCTTC.

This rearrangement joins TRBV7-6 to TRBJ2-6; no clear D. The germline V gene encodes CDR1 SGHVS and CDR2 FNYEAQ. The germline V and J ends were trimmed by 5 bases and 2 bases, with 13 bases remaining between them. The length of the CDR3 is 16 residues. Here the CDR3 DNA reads TGTGCCAGCAGCCCATTCACAGATGCTGGGGCCAACGTCCTGACTTTC. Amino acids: CASSPFTDAGANVLTF.

The CDR3 nucleotides are TGTGCCAGCAGCTTTTTGGATAACCGGGGGGCTTTCTTT. Amino acids: CASSFLDNRGAFF. The V call is TRBV7-2, the J call TRBJ1-1; TRBD1 might be the D (5 bases). V dropped 3 bases and J dropped 11 bases, with 16 bases sitting between them. The germline V gene has CDR1 SGHTA and CDR2 FQGNSA. This CDR3 comprises 13 residues. Combining the CDR3 with reference TRBV7-2 and TRBJ1-1 gives the whole variable domain GAGVSQSPSNKVTEKGKDVELRCDPISGHTALYWYRQSLGQGLEFLIYFQGNSAPDKSGLPSDRFSAERTGGSVSTLTIQRTQQEDSAVYLCASSFLDNRGAFFGQGTRLTVV.

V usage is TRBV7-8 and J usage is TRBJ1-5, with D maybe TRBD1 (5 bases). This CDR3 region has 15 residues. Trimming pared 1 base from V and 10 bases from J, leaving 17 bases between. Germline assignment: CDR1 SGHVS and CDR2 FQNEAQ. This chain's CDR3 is CASSLGRGPISPQHF. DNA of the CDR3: TGTGCCAGCAGCTTAGGGCGGGGCCCAATCAGCCCCCAGCATTTT.

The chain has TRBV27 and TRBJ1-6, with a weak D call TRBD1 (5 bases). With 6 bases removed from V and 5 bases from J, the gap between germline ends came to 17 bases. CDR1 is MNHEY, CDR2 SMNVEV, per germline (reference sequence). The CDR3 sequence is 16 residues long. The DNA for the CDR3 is TGTGCCAGCAGGCCGACAGACCCCGGCCATAATTCACCCCTCCACTTT. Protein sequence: CASRPTDPGHNSPLHF.